These 2 T cell receptor beta chains were all obtained from the same sample, sequenced in a study of shared clonotypes between healthy human individuals. This table comes from immunoSEQ multiplex PCR, and its TCRdb copy is limited to in-frame clones, with some not included. Counted here are approximately 1.5 million clones, 98% occurring once; the ten biggest clones make up under 0.45%. The material sequenced was naive CD4+ T cells sorted from blood. Specified subset: CD45RA+ positively selected. These receptors were obtained from a man aged 25-45 years in good health.

A single count supports this clone. The chain couples TRBV25-1 to TRBJ2-3; D is possibly TRBD2 (6 bases). V dropped 4 bases and J dropped 0 bases, with 11 bases sitting between them. Germline CDR1 reads MGHDK; CDR2 reads SYGVNS. The CDR3 extends over 15 amino acids. CDR3 sequence (DNA): TGTGCCAGCAGTGTGCTAGCGTCTAGCACAGATACGCAGTATTTT. As protein: CASSVLASSTDTQYF.

The rearrangement uses TRBV2 and TRBJ2-3; D not resolved. The CDR3 consists of 13 residues. Trimming cost V 4 bases and J 2 bases, with 7 bases left between them. Looked up from germline, CDR1 is SNHLY and CDR2 is FYNNEI. CDR3 in amino acids: CASSAEHTDTQYF. The CDR3 DNA sequence: TGTGCCAGCAGTGCTGAACACACAGATACGCAGTATTTT.